The clone carrying this T cell receptor beta chain was seen a handful of times. Its antigen remains unidentified. Donation came from healthy HIV-negative adults that had no recent acute infections or vaccinations. Memory CD4+ cells were the fraction left after CD45RA+ naive selection. TCRdb keeps only in-frame clones here, not all; method: immunoSEQ multiplex PCR. This sample carries about 770,000 clones, roughly two thirds of them seen once, and the ten largest clones take more than 1.5%. The data belong to a study of shared clonotypes between healthy human individuals. Study-level results: The diversity represented, both genetic and in exposure history, was limited by few donors. Generation probabilities of non-shared clonotypes were lower (relative to those shared by all four donors).

The clonotype was recovered from a woman between 25 and 40 years old in good health. The sequenced sample was memory CD4+ T cells sorted from blood. Subset denoted: CD45RA-negative fraction.

The CDR3, as DNA: TGTGCCAGCAGGGGACAACAGGGCAATCAGCCCCAGCATTTT. Its translation: CASRGQQGNQPQHF. This sequence joins TRBV6-1 and TRBJ1-5; weak D call: TRBD1 (6 bases). The CDR3 is 14 amino acids. CDR1 and CDR2 (germline): MNHNS, SASEGT. V was pared by 6 bases and J by 2 bases, with 11 bases between.